This is a list of T cell receptor beta chains from one sample in a study of OX40 agonist ivuxolimab in advanced cancers. Data came from immunoSEQ multiplex PCR; TCRdb stores just in-frame clones and leaves some out. This sample yields about 25,000 clones, of which around 81% are seen a single time; less than 25% belongs to the top ten. Sequencing used CD4+ or CD8+ T cells sorted from blood, obtained in a trial of the OX40 agonist ivuxolimab. The source is an adult with an advanced solid tumor such as melanoma, head and neck, liver or kidney cancer. The CDR3 runs from the conserved cysteine through the conserved F or W. The order of the fields is D gene, J gene, V gene, clone size, CDR3 protein, CDR3 DNA. The D gene is left open where the match is weak. The size of a clone is reported for some rows only, either as once, few or many, or as a class for expanded clones.

>.|TRBJ2-1|TRBV29-1|once
CSVEKPSQGNEQFF
TGCAGCGTTGAGAAGCCCAGCCAGGGCAATGAGCAGTTCTTC
>.|TRBJ2-5|TRBV27|.
CASSFARGQETQYF
TGTGCCAGCAGTTTCGCCAGAGGCCAAGAGACCCAGTACTTC
>TRBD2|TRBJ2-1|TRBV19|.
CASSNLAGAYNEQFF
TGTGCCAGTAGCAACCTAGCGGGGGCCTACAATGAGCAGTTCTTC
>.|TRBJ2-7|TRBV14|.
CASSQDTIASIYEQYF
TGTGCCAGCAGCCAAGATACAATAGCATCAATATACGAGCAGTACTTC
>.|TRBJ2-7|TRBV5-8|.
CASSLAASFYEQYF
TGTGCCAGCAGCTTGGCGGCTAGTTTCTACGAGCAGTACTTC
>.|TRBJ2-7|TRBV11-1|.
CASSLRGDSEQYF
TGTGCCAGCAGCTTGCGCGGGGATAGCGAGCAGTACTTC
>.|TRBJ2-7|TRBV6-5|.
CASSYSRAYEQYF
TGTGCCAGCAGTTACTCTAGGGCCTACGAGCAGTACTTC
>TRBD2|TRBJ2-1|TRBV19|.
CASSFSGDYNEQFF
TGTGCCAGTAGTTTTAGCGGGGACTACAATGAGCAGTTCTTC
>.|TRBJ2-5|TRBV10-2|.
CASSRGEGLETQYF
TGCGCCAGCAGCAGGGGAGAGGGTCTGGAGACCCAGTACTTC
>.|TRBJ1-5|TRBV7-2|.
CASSLGIEGGYNQPQHF
TGTGCCAGCAGCTTAGGTATAGAAGGGGGATACAATCAGCCCCAGCATTTT
>TRBD1|TRBJ2-7|TRBV6-5|.
CASSYSQGALAYEQYF
TGTGCCAGCAGTTACTCACAGGGGGCTTTAGCCTACGAGCAGTACTTC
>.|TRBJ1-2|TRBV20-1|.
CSAYRDDGYTF
TGCAGTGCTTACCGGGACGATGGCTACACCTTC
>.|TRBJ2-2|TRBV29-1|.
CSVVRADTGELFF
TGCAGCGTTGTTCGGGCGGACACCGGGGAGCTGTTTTTT
>.|TRBJ1-5|TRBV6-5|few
CASSPQGGGQPQHF
TGTGCCAGCAGTCCTCAGGGTGGGGGCCAGCCCCAGCATTTT
>.|TRBJ2-5|TRBV28|.
CASSFYREGKETQYF
TGTGCCAGCAGTTTCTACAGGGAGGGGAAAGAGACCCAGTACTTC
>TRBD1|TRBJ2-7|TRBV19|medium-sized
CASSMGQGSTYEQYF
TGTGCCAGTAGTATGGGACAGGGCAGCACCTACGAGCAGTACTTC
>TRBD2|TRBJ2-3|TRBV28|.
CASSPGTSGWTDTQYF
TGTGCCAGCAGTCCGGGGACTAGCGGGTGGACAGATACGCAGTATTTT
>.|TRBJ1-2|TRBV9|.
CASSVEGEGYGYGYTF
TGTGCCAGCAGCGTAGAGGGGGAGGGCTATGGCTATGGCTACACCTTC
>TRBD1|TRBJ2-1|TRBV27|.
CASSTTGASYNEQFF
TGTGCCAGCAGTACTACAGGGGCATCCTACAATGAGCAGTTCTTC
>TRBD1|TRBJ2-2|TRBV7-3|.
CASSPQGTGELFF
TGTGCCAGCAGCCCACAGGGGACCGGGGAGCTGTTTTTT
>.|TRBJ2-1|TRBV13|.
CASSLRRGEQFF
TGTGCCAGCAGCTTGAGGCGAGGGGAGCAGTTCTTC
>TRBD1|TRBJ2-7|TRBV5-1|.
CASSSYSGGTSYEQYF
TGCGCCAGCAGCTCTTATTCAGGGGGTACCTCCTACGAGCAGTACTTC
>TRBD1|TRBJ1-1|TRBV9|.
CASSVGGTETEAFF
TGTGCCAGCAGCGTAGGGGGGACAGAGACTGAAGCTTTCTTT
>TRBD2|TRBJ2-1|TRBV4-1|.
CASSQGTSGSDEQFF
TGCGCCAGCAGCCAAGGGACTAGCGGGAGTGATGAGCAGTTCTTC
>.|TRBJ2-6|TRBV1|.
CTSSPRPAGLAGISGANVLTF
TGCACCAGCAGCCCCAGACCCGCAGGACTAGCGGGGATCTCTGGGGCCAACGTCCTGACTTTC
>.|TRBJ2-7|TRBV7-3|.
CASSPWIGAYEQYF
TGTGCCAGCAGCCCATGGATAGGGGCCTACGAGCAGTACTTC
>TRBD1|TRBJ2-5|TRBV9|.
CASSKGQGGGETQYF
TGTGCCAGCAGCAAAGGACAGGGCGGCGGAGAGACCCAGTACTTC
>.|TRBJ2-3|TRBV7-3|.
CASSLTWRDTQYF
TGTGCCAGCAGCCTGACGTGGCGAGATACGCAGTATTTT
>.|TRBJ2-1|TRBV7-6|.
CASSLINGAYNEQFF
TGTGCCAGCAGCTTAATAAACGGAGCCTACAATGAGCAGTTCTTC
>TRBD2|TRBJ2-1|TRBV28|.
CASKGLAGVSSYNEQFF
TGTGCCAGCAAGGGACTAGCGGGGGTAAGCTCCTACAATGAGCAGTTCTTC
>TRBD2|TRBJ2-5|TRBV4-1|.
CASSQGGETQYF
TGCGCCAGCAGCCAGGGGGGGGAGACCCAGTACTTC
>.|TRBJ2-1|TRBV6-5|.
CASSYSGREQFF
TGTGCCAGCAGTTACTCGGGGCGGGAGCAGTTCTTC
>.|TRBJ2-1|TRBV15|.
CATSRDRANEQFF
TGTGCCACCAGCAGAGATCGGGCGAATGAGCAGTTCTTC
>TRBD2|TRBJ2-1|TRBV7-8|few
CATWTSGSNEQFF
TGTGCCACCTGGACTAGCGGGAGTAATGAGCAGTTCTTC
>TRBD1|TRBJ2-7|TRBV5-4|.
CASSPGTEAYEQYF
TGTGCCAGCAGCCCCGGGACAGAAGCCTACGAGCAGTACTTC
>.|TRBJ1-5|TRBV2|.
CASGQPQHF
TGTGCCAGCGGTCAGCCCCAGCATTTT
>.|TRBJ2-3|TRBV9|.
CASSPFGGSDTQYF
TGTGCCAGCAGCCCCTTTGGGGGCTCAGATACGCAGTATTTT
>.|TRBJ1-2|TRBV7-3|.
CASSLGPETRGYTF
TGTGCCAGCAGCTTAGGTCCCGAGACCCGTGGCTACACCTTC
>.|TRBJ1-1|TRBV11-2|once
CASRSHGNTEAFF
TGTGCCAGCAGGTCCCATGGGAACACTGAAGCTTTCTTT
>.|TRBJ1-5|TRBV6-1|once
CASSVFEPQHF
TGTGCCAGCAGTGTATTCGAGCCCCAGCATTTT
>.|TRBJ2-3|TRBV7-8|medium-sized
CASSLTPGSTDTQYF
TGTGCCAGCAGCTTAACTCCAGGGAGCACAGATACGCAGTATTTT
>.|TRBJ1-2|TRBV11-2|.
CASSAGFSPDGYTF
TGTGCCAGCAGCGCGGGGTTTAGTCCAGATGGCTACACCTTC
>TRBD1|TRBJ2-5|TRBV7-9|.
CASSSLGRTGNSKETQYF
TGTGCCAGCAGCTCCCTTGGTAGGACAGGGAACTCCAAAGAGACCCAGTACTTC
>.|TRBJ2-6|TRBV6-4|few
CASSDSTSGANVLTF
TGTGCCAGCAGTGACTCGACCTCTGGGGCCAACGTCCTGACTTTC
>TRBD2|TRBJ2-3|TRBV27|.
CASSLGGVGTDTQYF
TGTGCCAGCAGTTTAGGGGGGGTTGGAACAGATACGCAGTATTTT
>TRBD2|TRBJ2-7|TRBV7-7|.
CASSSSGGAAEQYF
TGTGCCAGCAGCTCTAGCGGGGGGGCCGCCGAGCAGTACTTC
>.|TRBJ1-2|TRBV9|.
CASSVDEGYNGYTF
TGTGCCAGCAGCGTAGATGAAGGGTACAATGGCTACACCTTC
>TRBD2|TRBJ2-1|TRBV19|.
CASRTSGSNPLDEQFF
TGTGCCAGTAGAACTAGCGGATCGAACCCTTTGGATGAGCAGTTCTTC
>TRBD1|TRBJ2-1|TRBV7-8|.
CASSWDSGQNEQFF
TGTGCCAGCAGCTGGGACAGTGGGCAGAATGAGCAGTTCTTC
>.|TRBJ1-1|TRBV6-6|.
CASSWVRDNTEAFF
TGTGCCAGCAGTTGGGTCAGGGACAACACTGAAGCTTTCTTT
>.|TRBJ2-3|TRBV6-6|few
CASSSFSTDTQYF
TGTGCCAGCAGTTCATTTTCCACAGATACGCAGTATTTT
>.|TRBJ2-7|TRBV27|.
CASSFTGIPYEQYF
TGTGCCAGCAGTTTCACAGGGATCCCCTACGAGCAGTACTTC
>.|TRBJ1-4|TRBV7-9|.
CASSEDSMTNEKLFF
TGTGCCAGCAGCGAAGACAGTATGACTAATGAAAAACTGTTTTTT
>.|TRBJ2-2|TRBV19|.
CASSIIGGLTGELFF
TGTGCCAGTAGTATAATAGGGGGGTTAACCGGGGAGCTGTTTTTT
>TRBD2|TRBJ2-3|TRBV7-3|.
CASSLYGSGGPGTDTQYF
TGTGCCAGCAGCTTATACGGTTCGGGGGGGCCCGGGACAGATACGCAGTATTTT
>.|TRBJ1-3|TRBV5-6|many
CASSPGASDTIYF
TGTGCCAGCAGCCCCGGGGCCTCGGACACCATATATTTT
>TRBD1|TRBJ2-2|TRBV10-3|.
CAISEPRGTGYTGELFF
TGTGCCATCAGTGAGCCCCGCGGGACAGGGTACACCGGGGAGCTGTTTTTT
>TRBD1|TRBJ1-4|TRBV7-6|once
CASSPFMGQVATNEKLFF
TGTGCCAGCAGCCCGTTTATGGGACAGGTTGCAACTAATGAAAAACTGTTTTTT
>.|TRBJ1-3|TRBV21-1|.
CASSTQIPGKKDRLSSGNTIYF
TGTGCCAGCAGCACCCAAATTCCAGGAAAAAAGGACAGGCTGAGCTCTGGAAACACCATATATTTT
>TRBD1|TRBJ1-1|TRBV5-1|.
CASSSGQGIITEAFF
TGCGCCAGCAGCTCGGGACAGGGGATAATCACTGAAGCTTTCTTT